These T cell receptor beta chains were read from a single sample in a study of CD8+ T cells in alopecia areata. Libraries were prepared by immunoSEQ multiplex PCR; TCRdb keeps only in-frame clonotypes and omits some of them. The table shows about 92,000 clones, with about 44% occurring only once. The sequences come from CD8+ T cells sorted from blood, collected at week 24, from a patient treated with tofacitinib. These receptors all stem from a human donor with alopecia areata. Both conserved end residues are part of each CDR3. Fields, in order: J gene, clone size, V gene, CDR3 length, D gene, CDR3 protein, CDR3 DNA. A D gene is named only where the DNA matches it firmly. Size tells how often a clone was seen (once, few, many) or the class of an expanded clone, and some rows leave it out.

TRBJ2-1 few TRBV27 15 - CASSYRGSSYNEQFF TGTGCCAGCAGTTACCGAGGTAGCTCCTACAATGAGCAGTTCTTC
TRBJ1-2 - TRBV7-9 17 - CASSSRVVRPVMIRYTF TGTGCCAGCAGCTCCCGAGTGGTCCGACCGGTAATGATACGCTACACCTTC
TRBJ2-7 few TRBV5-1 12 - CASSAGSYEQYF TGCGCCAGCAGTGCGGGATCCTACGAGCAGTACTTC
TRBJ2-7 - TRBV15 15 - CATSRVGGGNYEQYF TGTGCCACCAGCAGAGTGGGAGGCGGGAACTACGAGCAGTACTTC
TRBJ2-4 few TRBV18 16 - CASSPRDSEFWNIQYF TGTGCCAGCTCACCACGAGACAGTGAATTTTGGAACATTCAGTACTTC
TRBJ2-2 once TRBV30 14 - CAWSSGVNTGELFF TGTGCCTGGAGTTCTGGGGTCAACACCGGGGAGCTGTTTTTT
TRBJ2-5 - TRBV7-9 18 TRBD1 CASSSEDFTGADQETQYF TGTGCCAGCAGCTCGGAGGATTTTACAGGGGCCGACCAAGAGACCCAGTACTTC
TRBJ2-1 - TRBV9 16 TRBD2 CASSGTGTSGYNEQFF TGTGCCAGCAGTGGTACCGGGACTAGCGGGTACAATGAGCAGTTCTTC
TRBJ2-3 - TRBV14 13 TRBD1 CASRPTGVDTQYF TGTGCCAGCAGACCAACAGGGGTAGATACGCAGTATTTT
TRBJ2-7 - TRBV6-1 13 - CASSGAEPYEQYF TGTGCCAGCAGTGGGGCGGAGCCGTACGAGCAGTACTTC
TRBJ2-2 few TRBV28 15 TRBD2 CASSFVAGGTGELFF TGTGCCAGCAGTTTTGTAGCGGGGGGCACCGGGGAGCTGTTTTTT
TRBJ1-5 few TRBV29-1 13 TRBD1 CSVLDRENQPQHF TGCAGCGTTCTAGACAGGGAGAATCAGCCCCAGCATTTT
TRBJ2-2 medium-sized TRBV6-5 14 - CASRHARESGELFF TGTGCCAGCAGGCACGCGCGGGAATCCGGGGAGCTGTTTTTT
TRBJ2-7 - TRBV4-2 16 TRBD2 CASSQGTGTRQFEQYF TGTGCCAGCAGCCAAGGGACCGGGACTAGACAGTTCGAGCAGTACTTC
TRBJ2-5 - TRBV29-1 15 TRBD2 CSVDTSGGHQETQYF TGCAGCGTTGATACTAGCGGGGGGCACCAAGAGACCCAGTACTTC
TRBJ2-1 - TRBV9 12 - CASSVQWNEQFF TGTGCCAGCAGCGTACAGTGGAATGAGCAGTTCTTC
TRBJ2-7 - TRBV30 11 - CAWTDAYEQYF TGTGCCTGGACCGACGCCTACGAGCAGTACTTC
TRBJ2-1 once TRBV6-5 15 TRBD2 CASSSTTGTSSEQFF TGTGCCAGCAGTTCAACAACCGGGACTAGCAGTGAGCAGTTCTTC
TRBJ2-7 - TRBV5-1 15 - CASSHGIAESYEQYF TGCGCCAGCAGCCACGGGATAGCGGAATCCTACGAGCAGTACTTC
TRBJ1-2 few TRBV11-2 14 - CASSLGERGNGYTF TGTGCCAGCAGCTTGGGGGAAAGGGGAAATGGCTACACCTTC
TRBJ2-3 few TRBV5-4 12 - CASSLLRDTQYF TGTGCCAGCAGCTTGTTACGGGATACGCAGTATTTT
TRBJ2-7 - TRBV5-1 14 TRBD2 CASSQTSGSYEQYF TGCGCCAGCAGCCAAACTAGCGGGAGTTACGAGCAGTACTTC
TRBJ2-7 few TRBV7-9 13 TRBD1 CASSPSGGYEQYF TGTGCCAGCAGCCCTTCAGGGGGCTACGAGCAGTACTTC
TRBJ2-7 few TRBV11-2 14 TRBD1 CASSLGTGSYEQYF TGTGCCAGCAGCTTAGGGACAGGGTCCTACGAGCAGTACTTC
TRBJ1-4 - TRBV29-1 14 - CSVDGPGLNEKLFF TGCAGCGTTGACGGGCCAGGGCTGAATGAAAAACTGTTTTTT
TRBJ1-1 - TRBV6-1 13 - CASTYRTNTEAFF TGTGCCAGCACCTACCGGACGAACACTGAAGCTTTCTTT
TRBJ2-7 - TRBV5-4 16 TRBD2 CATWALAGDGTYEQYF TGTGCCACATGGGCACTAGCGGGAGACGGGACCTACGAGCAGTACTTC